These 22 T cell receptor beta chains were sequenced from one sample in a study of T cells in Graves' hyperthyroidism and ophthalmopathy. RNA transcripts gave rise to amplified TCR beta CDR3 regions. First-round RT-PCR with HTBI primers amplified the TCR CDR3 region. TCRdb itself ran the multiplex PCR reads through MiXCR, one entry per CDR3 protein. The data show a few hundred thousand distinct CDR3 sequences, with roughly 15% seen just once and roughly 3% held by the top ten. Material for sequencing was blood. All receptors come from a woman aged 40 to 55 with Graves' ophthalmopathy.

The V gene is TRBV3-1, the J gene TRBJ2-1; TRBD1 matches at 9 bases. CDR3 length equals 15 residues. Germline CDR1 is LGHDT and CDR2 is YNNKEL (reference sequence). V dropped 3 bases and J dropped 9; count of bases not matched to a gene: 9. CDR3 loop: CASSHPGQGPGEQFF. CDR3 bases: TGTGCCAGCAGCCATCCGGGACAGGGACCGGGTGAGCAGTTCTTC.

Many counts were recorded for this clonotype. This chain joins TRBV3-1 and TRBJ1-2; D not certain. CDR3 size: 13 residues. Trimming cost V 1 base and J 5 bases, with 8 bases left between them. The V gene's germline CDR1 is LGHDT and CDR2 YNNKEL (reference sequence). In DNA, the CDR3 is TGTGCCAGCAGCCAAGTAGGCAGATATGGCTACACCTTC. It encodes CASSQVGRYGYTF. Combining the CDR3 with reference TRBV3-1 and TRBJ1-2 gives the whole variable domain DTAVSQTPKYLVTQMGNDKSIKCEQNLGHDTMYWYKQDSKKFLKIMFSYNNKELIINETVPNRFSPKSPDKAHLNLHINSLELGDSAVYFCASSQVGRYGYTFGSGTRLTVV.

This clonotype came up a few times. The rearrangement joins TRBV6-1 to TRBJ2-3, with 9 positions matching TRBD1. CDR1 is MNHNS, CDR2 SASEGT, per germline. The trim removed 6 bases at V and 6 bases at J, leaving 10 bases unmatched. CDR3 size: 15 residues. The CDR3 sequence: CASSGTDRGRDTQYF. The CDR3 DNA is TGTGCCAGCAGCGGAACGGACAGGGGACGCGATACGCAGTATTTT.

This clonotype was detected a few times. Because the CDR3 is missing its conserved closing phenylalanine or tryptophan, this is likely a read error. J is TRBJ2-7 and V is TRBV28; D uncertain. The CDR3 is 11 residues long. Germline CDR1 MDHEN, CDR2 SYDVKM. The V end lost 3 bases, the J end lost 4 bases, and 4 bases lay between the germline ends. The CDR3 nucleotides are TGTGCCAGCAGTTTGAATTACGAGCAGTACCTC. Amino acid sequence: CASSLNYEQYL.

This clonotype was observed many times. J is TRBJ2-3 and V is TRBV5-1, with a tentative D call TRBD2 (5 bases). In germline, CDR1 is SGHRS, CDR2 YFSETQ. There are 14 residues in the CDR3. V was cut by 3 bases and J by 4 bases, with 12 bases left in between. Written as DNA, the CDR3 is TGCGCCAGCAGCTACCCTGAGGGTGCAGATACGCAGTATTTT. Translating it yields CASSYPEGADTQYF. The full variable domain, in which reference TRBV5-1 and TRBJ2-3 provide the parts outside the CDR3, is KAGVTQTPRYLIKTRGQQVTLSCSPISGHRSVSWYQQTPGQGLQFLFEYFSETQRNKGNFPGRFSGRQFSNSRSEMNVSTLELGDSALYLCASSYPEGADTQYFGPGTRLTVL.

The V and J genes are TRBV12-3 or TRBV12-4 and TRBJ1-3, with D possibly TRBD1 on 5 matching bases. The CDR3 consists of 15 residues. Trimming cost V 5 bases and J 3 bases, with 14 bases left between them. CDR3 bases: TGTGCCAGCAGTCCTTTTAGGGGTGTTGGAAACACCATATATTTT. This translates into CASSPFRGVGNTIYF.

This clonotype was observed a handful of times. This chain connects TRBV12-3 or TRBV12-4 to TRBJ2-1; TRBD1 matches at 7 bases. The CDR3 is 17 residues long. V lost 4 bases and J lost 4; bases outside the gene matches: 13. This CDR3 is CASSSPRGLSRYNEQFF. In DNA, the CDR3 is TGTGCCAGCAGTTCCCCCAGGGGGTTATCCCGATACAATGAGCAGTTCTTC.

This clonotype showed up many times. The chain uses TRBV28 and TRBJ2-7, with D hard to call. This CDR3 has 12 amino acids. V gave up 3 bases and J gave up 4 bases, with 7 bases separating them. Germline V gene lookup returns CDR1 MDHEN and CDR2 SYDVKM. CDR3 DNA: TGTGCCAGCAGTTTGGTGCGGTACGAGCAGTACTTC. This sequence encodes CASSLVRYEQYF.

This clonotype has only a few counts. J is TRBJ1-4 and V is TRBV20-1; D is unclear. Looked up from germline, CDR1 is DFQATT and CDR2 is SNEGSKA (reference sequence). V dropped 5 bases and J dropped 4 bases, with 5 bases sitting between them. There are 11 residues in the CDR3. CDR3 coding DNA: TGCAGTGCTCGCCTTAATGAAAAACTGTTTTTT. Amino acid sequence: CSARLNEKLFF.

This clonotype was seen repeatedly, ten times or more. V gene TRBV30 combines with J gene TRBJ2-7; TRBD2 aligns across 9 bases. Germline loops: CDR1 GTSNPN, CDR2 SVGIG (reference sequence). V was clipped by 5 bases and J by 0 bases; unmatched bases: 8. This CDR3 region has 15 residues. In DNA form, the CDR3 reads TGTGCCTGGTCCACTAGCGGGTTGAGCTCCTACGAGCAGTACTTC. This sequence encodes CAWSTSGLSSYEQYF.

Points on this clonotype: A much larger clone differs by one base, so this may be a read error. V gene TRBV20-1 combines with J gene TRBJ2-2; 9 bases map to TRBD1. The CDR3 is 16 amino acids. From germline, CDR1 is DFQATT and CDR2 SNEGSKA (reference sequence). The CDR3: CRASDPGQGNTGELFF. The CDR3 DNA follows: TGCCGTGCTAGCGATCCGGGACAGGGCAACACCGGGGAGCTGTTTTTT.

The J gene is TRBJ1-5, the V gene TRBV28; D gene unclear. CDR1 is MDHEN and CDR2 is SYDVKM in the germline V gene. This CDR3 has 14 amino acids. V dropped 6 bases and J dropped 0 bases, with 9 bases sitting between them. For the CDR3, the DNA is TGTGCCAGCAGCCCCTGGGCTAGCAATCAGCCCCAGCATTTT. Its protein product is CASSPWASNQPQHF.

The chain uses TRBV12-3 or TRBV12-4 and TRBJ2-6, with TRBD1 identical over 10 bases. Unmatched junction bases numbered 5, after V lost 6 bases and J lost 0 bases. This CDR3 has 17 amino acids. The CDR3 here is CASRGQGVLSGANVLTF. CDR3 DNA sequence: TGTGCCAGCAGAGGACAGGGGGTACTCTCTGGGGCCAACGTCCTGACTTTC.

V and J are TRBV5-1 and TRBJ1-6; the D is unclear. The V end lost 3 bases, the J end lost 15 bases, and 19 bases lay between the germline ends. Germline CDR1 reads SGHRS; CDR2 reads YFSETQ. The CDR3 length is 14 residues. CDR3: CASSSGTGTTGLHF. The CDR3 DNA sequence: TGCGCCAGCAGCTCGGGCACGGGCACAACGGGCCTCCACTTT.

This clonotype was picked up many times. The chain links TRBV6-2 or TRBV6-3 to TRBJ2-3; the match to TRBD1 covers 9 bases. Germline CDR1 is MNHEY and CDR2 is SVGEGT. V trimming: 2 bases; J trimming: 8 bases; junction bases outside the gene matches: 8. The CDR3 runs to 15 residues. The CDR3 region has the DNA TGTGCCAGCAGTTACGAGGACAGGGGTCAAGCTACGCAGTATTTT. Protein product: CASSYEDRGQATQYF.

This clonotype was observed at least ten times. CDR3 sequence reads: CASSEWTDNEQFF. CDR3 nucleotide sequence: TGTGCCAGCAGTGAATGGACAGACAATGAGCAGTTCTTC. V and J are TRBV2 and TRBJ2-1; D may be TRBD1 (6 bases). Germline V CDR1 and CDR2: SNHLY, FYNNEI. There are 13 residues in the CDR3. Trimming shortened V by 2 bases and J by 5 bases, and 7 bases separated the two germline ends.

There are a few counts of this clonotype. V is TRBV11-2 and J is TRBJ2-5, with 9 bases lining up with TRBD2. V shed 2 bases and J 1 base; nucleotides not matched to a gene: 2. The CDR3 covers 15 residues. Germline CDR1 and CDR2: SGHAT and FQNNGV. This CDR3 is CASSLRGGVQETQYF. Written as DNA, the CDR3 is TGTGCCAGCAGCTTACGCGGGGGGGTCCAAGAGACCCAGTACTTC.

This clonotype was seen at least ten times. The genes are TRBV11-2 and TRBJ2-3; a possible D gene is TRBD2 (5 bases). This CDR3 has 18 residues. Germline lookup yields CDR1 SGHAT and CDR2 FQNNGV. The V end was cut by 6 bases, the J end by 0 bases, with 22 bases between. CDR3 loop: CASSHNPPRWTSTDTQYF. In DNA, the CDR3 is TGTGCCAGCAGTCATAACCCCCCCAGGTGGACTAGCACAGATACGCAGTATTTT.

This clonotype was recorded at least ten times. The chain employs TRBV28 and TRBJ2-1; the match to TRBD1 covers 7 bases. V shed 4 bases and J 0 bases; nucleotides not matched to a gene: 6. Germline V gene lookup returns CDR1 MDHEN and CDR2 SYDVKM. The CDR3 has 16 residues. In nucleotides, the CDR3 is TGTGCCAGCAGTTCACCCCACAGGGGCTCCTACAATGAGCAGTTCTTC. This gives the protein CASSSPHRGSYNEQFF.

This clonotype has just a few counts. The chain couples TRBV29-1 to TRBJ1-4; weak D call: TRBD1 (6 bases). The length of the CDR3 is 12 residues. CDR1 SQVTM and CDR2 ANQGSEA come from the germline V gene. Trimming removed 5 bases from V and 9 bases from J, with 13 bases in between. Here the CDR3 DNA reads TGCAGCGTTATGACCGACAGGCAAAAACTGTTTTTT. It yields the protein CSVMTDRQKLFF. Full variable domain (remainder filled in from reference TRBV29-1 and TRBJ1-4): SAVISQKPSRDICQRGTSLTIQCQVDSQVTMMFWYRQQPGQSLTLIATANQGSEATYESGFVIDKFPISRPNLTFSTLTVSNMSPEDSSIYLCSVMTDRQKLFFGSGTQLSVL.

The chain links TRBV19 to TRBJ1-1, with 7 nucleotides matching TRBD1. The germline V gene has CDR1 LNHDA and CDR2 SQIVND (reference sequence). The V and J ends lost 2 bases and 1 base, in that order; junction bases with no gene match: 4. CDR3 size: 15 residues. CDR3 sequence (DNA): TGTGCCAGTAGTATACAGGGGGGAGCGAACACTGAAGCTTTCTTT. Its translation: CASSIQGGANTEAFF.

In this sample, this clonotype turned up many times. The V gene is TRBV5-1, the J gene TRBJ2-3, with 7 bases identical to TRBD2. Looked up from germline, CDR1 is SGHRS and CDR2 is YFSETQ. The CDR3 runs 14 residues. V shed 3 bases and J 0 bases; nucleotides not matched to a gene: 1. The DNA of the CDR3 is TGCGCCAGCAGCTGGACTAGTAGCACAGATACGCAGTATTTT. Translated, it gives CASSWTSSTDTQYF.